These 2 T cell receptor beta chains were all obtained from the same sample, sequenced in a study of human T cells and chemical hapten exposure. TCRdb itself ran the RACE reads through MiXCR, one entry per CDR3 protein. The repertoire holds just under 65,000 distinct CDR3 sequences, with around 10% as singletons. Time point noted: patch test 3, about 24 weeks after DPC sensitization. Sample treatment: therapeutic diphenylcyclopropenone sensitization with weekly scalp DPC. Sequenced here: whole blood, sampled in connection with sensitization to the hapten diphenylcyclopropenone (DPC). These receptors were taken from a woman under 40 with alopecia areata. Some clones in this sample may be carry-over from other donors' samples.

V and J are TRBV20-1 and TRBJ1-1, with 8 bases aligning to TRBD1. Germline V gene lookup returns CDR1 DFQATT and CDR2 SNEGSKA (reference sequence). V dropped 5 bases and J dropped 8; count of bases not matched to a gene: 13. The CDR3 runs 14 residues. CDR3 protein: CSAVGQGSSSEAFF. CDR3 in DNA: TGCAGTGCTGTAGGACAGGGTTCTTCTTCGGAAGCTTTCTTT.

This clonotype has a handful of counts. The genes are TRBV28 and TRBJ2-2, with 7 bases identical to TRBD2. The CDR3 sequence is 13 residues long. The V segment lost 10 bases and the J segment 4 bases; nucleotides outside the gene matches: 6. CDR1 and CDR2 from the germline V gene are MDHEN and SYDVKM. CDR3 region: CATAGFVTGELFF. The DNA of the CDR3 is TGTGCCACAGCGGGGTTCGTCACCGGGGAGCTGTTTTTT.